The clone carrying this TCR beta chain appeared once. Data came from immunoSEQ multiplex PCR; TCRdb stores just in-frame clones and leaves some out. There are 200,000 to 250,000 clones in the sample; roughly 84% occur only once, and approximately 7% lies in the top ten. The sample comes from a study of blood T cell repertoires in COVID-19. Across the whole study: Material from acute and convalescent COVID-19 was sourced from the United States, Italy and Spain.

Per germline, CDR1 SNHLY and CDR2 FYNNEI. The CDR3 has 14 amino acids. V was pared by 4 bases and J by 2 bases, with 3 bases of the junction left unmatched. The sequence came from a woman between 50 and 59 years old with acute or convalescent COVID-19. Material: peripheral blood. The chain employs TRBV2 and TRBJ2-7; 9 bases match TRBD1. The CDR3 loop reads CASSGRDRAYEQYF. The CDR3 DNA sequence: TGTGCCAGCAGTGGACGGGACAGGGCCTACGAGCAGTACTTC.